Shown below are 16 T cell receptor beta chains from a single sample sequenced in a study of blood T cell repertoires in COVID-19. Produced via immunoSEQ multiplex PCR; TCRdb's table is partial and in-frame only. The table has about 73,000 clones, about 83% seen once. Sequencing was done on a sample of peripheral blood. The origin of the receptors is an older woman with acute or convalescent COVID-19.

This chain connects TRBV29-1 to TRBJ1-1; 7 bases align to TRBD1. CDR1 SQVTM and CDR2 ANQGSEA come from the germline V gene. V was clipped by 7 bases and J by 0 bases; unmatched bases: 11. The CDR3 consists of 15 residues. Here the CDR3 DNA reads TGCAGCGCCCGAAAAAAACAGGGGCTGAACACTGAAGCTTTCTTT. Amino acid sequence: CSARKKQGLNTEAFF. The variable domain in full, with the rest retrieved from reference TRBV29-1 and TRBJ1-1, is SAVISQKPSRDICQRGTSLTIQCQVDSQVTMMFWYRQQPGQSLTLIATANQGSEATYESGFVIDKFPISRPNLTFSTLTVSNMSPEDSSIYLCSARKKQGLNTEAFFGQGTRLTVV.

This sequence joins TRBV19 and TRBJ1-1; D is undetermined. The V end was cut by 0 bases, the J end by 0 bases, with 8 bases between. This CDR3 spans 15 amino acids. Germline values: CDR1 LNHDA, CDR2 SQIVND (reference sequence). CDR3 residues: CASSIDSSMNTEAFF. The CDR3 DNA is TGTGCCAGTAGTATAGATTCAAGCATGAACACTGAAGCTTTCTTT.

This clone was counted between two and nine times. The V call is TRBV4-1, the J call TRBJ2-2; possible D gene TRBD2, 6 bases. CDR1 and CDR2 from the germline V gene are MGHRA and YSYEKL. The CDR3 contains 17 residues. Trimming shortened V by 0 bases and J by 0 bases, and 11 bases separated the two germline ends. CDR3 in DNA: TGCGCCAGCAGCCAAGATCAGGGACTTGCGAACACCGGGGAGCTGTTTTTT. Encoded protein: CASSQDQGLANTGELFF.

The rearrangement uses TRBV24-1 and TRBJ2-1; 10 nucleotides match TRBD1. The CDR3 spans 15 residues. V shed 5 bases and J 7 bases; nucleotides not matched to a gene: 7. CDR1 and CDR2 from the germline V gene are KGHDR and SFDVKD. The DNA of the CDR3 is TGTGCCACCAGTGGCTGGACAGGGGGTGGTAATGAGCAGTTCTTC. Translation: CATSGWTGGGNEQFF.

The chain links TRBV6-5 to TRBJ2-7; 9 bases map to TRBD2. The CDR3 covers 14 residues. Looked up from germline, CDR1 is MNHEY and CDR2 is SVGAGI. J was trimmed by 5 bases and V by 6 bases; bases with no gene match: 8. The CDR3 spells CASRRGGGADEQYF. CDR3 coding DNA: TGTGCCAGCAGGAGAGGCGGGGGGGCCGACGAGCAGTACTTC.

CDR3 DNA sequence: TGTGCCAGCAGTGAAGCGCTTCCGGGGGTTGAGCCTTGGTACACCTTC. This encodes CASSEALPGVEPWYTF. The rearrangement joins TRBV6-1 to TRBJ1-2; D is perhaps TRBD1 (5 bases). This CDR3 region has 16 residues. The germline V gene encodes CDR1 MNHNS and CDR2 SASEGT. V was clipped by 0 bases and J by 11 bases, with 22 bases between them.

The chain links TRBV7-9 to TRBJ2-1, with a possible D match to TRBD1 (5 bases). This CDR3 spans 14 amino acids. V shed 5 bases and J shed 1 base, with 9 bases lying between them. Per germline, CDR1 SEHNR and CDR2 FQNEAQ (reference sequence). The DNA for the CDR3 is TGTGCCAGCAGCATGAGACAGTCCTACAATGAGCAGTTCTTC. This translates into CASSMRQSYNEQFF.

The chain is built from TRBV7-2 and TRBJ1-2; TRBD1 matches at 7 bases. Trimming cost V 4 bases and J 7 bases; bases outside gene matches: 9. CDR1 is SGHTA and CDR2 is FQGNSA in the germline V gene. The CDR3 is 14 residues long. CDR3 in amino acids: CASSWSPNRGGYTF. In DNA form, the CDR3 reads TGTGCCAGCAGCTGGTCCCCTAACAGGGGTGGCTACACCTTC.

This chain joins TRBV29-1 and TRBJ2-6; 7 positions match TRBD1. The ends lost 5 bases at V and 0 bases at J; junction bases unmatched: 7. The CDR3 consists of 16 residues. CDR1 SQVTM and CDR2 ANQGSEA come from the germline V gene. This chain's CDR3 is CSVRDSLSSGANVLTF. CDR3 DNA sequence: TGCAGCGTTCGGGACAGCTTAAGCTCTGGGGCCAACGTCCTGACTTTC.

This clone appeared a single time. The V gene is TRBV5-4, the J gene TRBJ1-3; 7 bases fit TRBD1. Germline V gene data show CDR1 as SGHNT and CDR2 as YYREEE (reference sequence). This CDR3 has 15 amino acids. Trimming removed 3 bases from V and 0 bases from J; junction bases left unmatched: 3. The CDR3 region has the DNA TGTGCCAGCAGCTGGAGGGACAGCTCTGGAAACACCATATATTTT. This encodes CASSWRDSSGNTIYF.

For the CDR3, the DNA is TGTGCCACCAGTCAGGGTATCGGTTCACCCCTCCACTTT. Amino acid sequence: CATSQGIGSPLHF. This chain joins TRBV24-1 and TRBJ1-6, with D possibly TRBD1 on 5 matching bases. Germline V gene sequence: CDR1 KGHDR, CDR2 SFDVKD. V lost 6 bases to trimming and J lost 9 bases, with 11 bases between them. The length of the CDR3 is 13 residues.

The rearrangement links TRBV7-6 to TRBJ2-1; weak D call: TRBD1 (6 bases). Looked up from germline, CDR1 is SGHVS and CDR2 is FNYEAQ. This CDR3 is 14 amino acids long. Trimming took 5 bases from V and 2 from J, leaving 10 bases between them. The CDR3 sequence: CASSQQGPYNEQFF. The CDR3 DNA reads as TGTGCCAGCAGCCAACAGGGTCCCTACAATGAGCAGTTCTTC. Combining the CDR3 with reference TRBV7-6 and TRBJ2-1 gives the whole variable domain GAGVSQSPRYKVTKRGQDVALRCDPISGHVSLYWYRQALGQGPEFLTYFNYEAQQDKSGLPNDRFSAERPEGSISTLTIQRTEQRDSAMYRCASSQQGPYNEQFFGPGTRLTVL.

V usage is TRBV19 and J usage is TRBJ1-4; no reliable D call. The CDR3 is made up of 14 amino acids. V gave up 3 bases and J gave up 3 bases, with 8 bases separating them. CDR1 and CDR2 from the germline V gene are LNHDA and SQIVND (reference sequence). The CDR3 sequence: CASSIQAANEKLFF. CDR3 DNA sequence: TGTGCCAGTAGTATTCAGGCCGCTAATGAAAAACTGTTTTTT.

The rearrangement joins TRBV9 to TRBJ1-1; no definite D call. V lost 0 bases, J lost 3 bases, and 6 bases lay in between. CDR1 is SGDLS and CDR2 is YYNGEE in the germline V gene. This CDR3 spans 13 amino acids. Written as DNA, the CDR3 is TGTGCCAGCAGCGTAGACGGGGACACTGAAGCTTTCTTT. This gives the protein CASSVDGDTEAFF.

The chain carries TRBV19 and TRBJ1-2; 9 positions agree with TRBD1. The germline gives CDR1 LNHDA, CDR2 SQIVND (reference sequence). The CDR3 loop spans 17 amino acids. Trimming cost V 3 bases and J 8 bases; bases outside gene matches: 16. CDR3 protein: CASSMSGRGQGAYGYTF. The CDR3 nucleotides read TGTGCCAGTAGTATGTCGGGGCGGGGACAGGGAGCCTACGGCTACACCTTC.

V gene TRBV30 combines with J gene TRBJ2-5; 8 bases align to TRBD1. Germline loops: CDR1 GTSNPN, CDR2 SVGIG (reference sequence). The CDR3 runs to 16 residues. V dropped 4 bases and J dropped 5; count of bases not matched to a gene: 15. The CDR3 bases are TGTGCCTGGACCAGGGTGACAGGGGACATGAGGGAGACCCAGTACTTC. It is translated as CAWTRVTGDMRETQYF.